This T cell receptor (beta chain) was sequenced for a study of shared clonotypes between healthy human individuals. Germline CDR1 reads LGHNA; CDR2 reads YSLEER. This CDR3 has 17 residues. The V and J ends lost 0 bases and 2 bases respectively, with 16 bases between them. Assay: immunoSEQ multiplex PCR; the TCRdb copy retains only in-frame clones and omits some. The sample lists around 1,900,000 clones; just under 95% were seen once. Terminally differentiated effector memory CD45RA+ cells were excluded by CCR7 positive selection of CD45RO-negative cells. The sequence was collected from a man aged 18 to 30 in good health. Some clones in this sample may be carry-over from other donors' samples. The chain combines TRBV4-3 with TRBJ1-2; maybe TRBD1 (5 bases). Sequenced sample: naive CD8+ T cells from PBMCs. This CDR3 reads CASSQDLPGASNYGYTF. The CDR3 DNA follows: TGCGCCAGCAGCCAAGATCTACCCGGGGCATCGAACTATGGCTACACCTTC.